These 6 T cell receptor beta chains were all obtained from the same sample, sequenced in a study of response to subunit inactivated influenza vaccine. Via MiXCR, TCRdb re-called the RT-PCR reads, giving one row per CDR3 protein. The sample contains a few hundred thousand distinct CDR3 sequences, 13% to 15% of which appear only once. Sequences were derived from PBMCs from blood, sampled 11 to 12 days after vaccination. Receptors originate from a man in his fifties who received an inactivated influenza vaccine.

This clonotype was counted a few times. The CDR3 region has the DNA TGTGCCAGCAGTTCCGGGACAGGCCCCACAGATACGCAGTATTTT. This sequence encodes CASSSGTGPTDTQYF. The V and J genes are TRBV28 and TRBJ2-3, with TRBD1 matching over 8 bases. This CDR3 has 15 amino acids. CDR1 and CDR2 from the germline V gene are MDHEN and SYDVKM. V gave up 4 bases and J gave up 2 bases; unmatched junction bases: 5.

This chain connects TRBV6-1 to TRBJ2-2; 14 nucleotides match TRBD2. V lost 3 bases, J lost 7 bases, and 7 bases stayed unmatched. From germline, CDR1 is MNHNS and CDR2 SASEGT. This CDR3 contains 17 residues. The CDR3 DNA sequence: TGTGCCAGCAGTGAGACCGGGACTAGCGGGGGTTACGGGGAGCTGTTTTTT. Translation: CASSETGTSGGYGELFF.

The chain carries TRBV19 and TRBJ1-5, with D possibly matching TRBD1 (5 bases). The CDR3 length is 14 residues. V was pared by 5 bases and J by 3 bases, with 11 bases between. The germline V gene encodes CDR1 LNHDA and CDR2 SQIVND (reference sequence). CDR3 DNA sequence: TGTGCCAGTAGTGGCCGGGGCCCCAATCAGCCCCAGCATTTT. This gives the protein CASSGRGPNQPQHF.

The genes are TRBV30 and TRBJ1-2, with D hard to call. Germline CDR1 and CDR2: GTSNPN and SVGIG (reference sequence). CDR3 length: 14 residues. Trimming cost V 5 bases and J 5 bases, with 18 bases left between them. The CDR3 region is CAWSSGLAPYGYTF. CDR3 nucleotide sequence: TGTGCCTGGTCCAGTGGACTGGCCCCTTATGGCTACACCTTC. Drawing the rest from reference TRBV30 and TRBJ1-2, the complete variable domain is SQTIHQWPATLVQPVGSPLSLECTVEGTSNPNLYWYRQAAGRGLQLLFYSVGIGQISSEVPQNLSASRPQDRQFILSSKKLLLSDSGFYLCAWSSGLAPYGYTFGSGTRLTVV.

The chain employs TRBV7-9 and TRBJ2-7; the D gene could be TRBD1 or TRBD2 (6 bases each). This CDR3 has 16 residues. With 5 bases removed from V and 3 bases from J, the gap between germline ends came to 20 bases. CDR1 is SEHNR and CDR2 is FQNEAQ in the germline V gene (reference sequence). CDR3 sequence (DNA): TGTGCCAGCAGCCCACCCTGGGCAGGGGACTTCTACGAGCAGTACTTC. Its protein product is CASSPPWAGDFYEQYF.

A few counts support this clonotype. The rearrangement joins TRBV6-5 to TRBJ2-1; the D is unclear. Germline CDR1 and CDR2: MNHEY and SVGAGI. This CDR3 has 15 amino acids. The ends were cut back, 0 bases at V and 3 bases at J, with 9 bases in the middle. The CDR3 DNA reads TGTGCCAGCAGTTACTCCGATGAGTTCTACAATGAGCAGTTCTTC. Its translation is CASSYSDEFYNEQFF.